This T cell receptor (beta chain) was recorded in a study of OX40 agonist ivuxolimab in advanced cancers. Findings and caveats of the study: At 0.1 to 3.0 mg/kg and by week 6, clonal expansion occurred in CD4+ and CD8+ blood T cells.

A remark on this clone: Its specificity is not known.

Sequencing was performed with immunoSEQ multiplex PCR; in TCRdb, only in-frame clones are kept and a portion is missing. The sample carries just over 40,000 clones, about 87% recorded once. The V gene's germline CDR1 is SGHNT and CDR2 YENEEA. The CDR3 loop spans 17 amino acids. The ends were cut back, 2 bases at V and 3 bases at J, with 19 bases in the middle. The timepoints at which blood was sampled were baseline, cycle 4 day 1, and cycle 7 day 1. This chain links TRBV11-3 with TRBJ1-1, with D possibly being TRBD1 (6 bases). This sequence originates from an adult with an advanced solid tumor such as melanoma, head and neck, liver or kidney cancer. The sample here was CD4+ or CD8+ T cells sorted from blood, taken in a trial of the OX40 agonist ivuxolimab. The CDR3 coding sequence is TGTGCCAGCAGCTTACCCCTTGTGGGGTCAGGGGACACTGAAGCTTTCTTT. This sequence encodes CASSLPLVGSGDTEAFF.